This is a list of T cell receptor beta chains from one sample in a study of lymphopenia after photon versus proton radiotherapy. The assay was immunoSEQ multiplex PCR, and TCRdb's table has in-frame clones only and misses some. The sample contains roughly 7,000 clones, about 90% of which appear only once. Sequenced material: peripheral blood, taken from a patient treated with photon-based radiotherapy. The receptors here all came from a man between 60 and 70 years old with cholangiocarcinoma. The CDR3 runs from the conserved cysteine through the conserved F or W. Each record gives: CDR3 DNA, CDR3 protein, V gene, D gene, clone size, J gene. D genes are given only for firm matches. A clone size is listed for some rows: how often the clone was seen (once, few, many), or a class if it is expanded.

CDR3nt: TGTGCCAGCAGTTTCGGGGGAGGGCAGCCCCAGCATTTT
CDR3aa: CASSFGGGQPQHF
v_gene: TRBV6-5
d_gene: .
abundance: .
j_gene: TRBJ1-5

CDR3nt: TGTGCCAGCATCGAATACCAGGGACAGGACAATCAGCCCCAGCATTTT
CDR3aa: CASIEYQGQDNQPQHF
v_gene: TRBV28
d_gene: TRBD1
abundance: .
j_gene: TRBJ1-5

CDR3nt: TGCAGCGTTAGGGACACAAAAAACATTCAGTACTTC
CDR3aa: CSVRDTKNIQYF
v_gene: TRBV29-1
d_gene: .
abundance: .
j_gene: TRBJ2-4

CDR3nt: TGTGCCACTACGCGGGATTCGAACACCGGGGAGCTGTTTTTT
CDR3aa: CATTRDSNTGELFF
v_gene: TRBV2
d_gene: .
abundance: .
j_gene: TRBJ2-2

CDR3nt: TGTGCCAGCAGCTTAGAATCCCTCTATCAGGGCAATGAGCAGTTCTTC
CDR3aa: CASSLESLYQGNEQFF
v_gene: TRBV7-8
d_gene: .
abundance: .
j_gene: TRBJ2-1

CDR3nt: TGTGCCAGTAGTATAGATCTATGGCAGAACTCCTACAATGAGCAGTTCTTC
CDR3aa: CASSIDLWQNSYNEQFF
v_gene: TRBV19
d_gene: .
abundance: .
j_gene: TRBJ2-1

CDR3nt: TGCGCCAGCAGCCAGCCGGGACTTTCTACCTACGAGCAGTACTTC
CDR3aa: CASSQPGLSTYEQYF
v_gene: TRBV4-1
d_gene: .
abundance: few
j_gene: TRBJ2-7

CDR3nt: TGTGCCAGCAAGGGGGGGGCTTGGACAGCTTTCTTT
CDR3aa: CASKGGAWTAFF
v_gene: TRBV2
d_gene: .
abundance: .
j_gene: TRBJ1-1

CDR3nt: TGTGCCAGCAGTTTAAGGGGGCGCAGCACTGAAGCTTTCTTT
CDR3aa: CASSLRGRSTEAFF
v_gene: TRBV28
d_gene: TRBD1
abundance: .
j_gene: TRBJ1-1

CDR3nt: TGTGCCAGCAGCCCAGGAGGACAGGGTACCTACGAGCAGTACTTC
CDR3aa: CASSPGGQGTYEQYF
v_gene: TRBV7-2
d_gene: TRBD1
abundance: .
j_gene: TRBJ2-7